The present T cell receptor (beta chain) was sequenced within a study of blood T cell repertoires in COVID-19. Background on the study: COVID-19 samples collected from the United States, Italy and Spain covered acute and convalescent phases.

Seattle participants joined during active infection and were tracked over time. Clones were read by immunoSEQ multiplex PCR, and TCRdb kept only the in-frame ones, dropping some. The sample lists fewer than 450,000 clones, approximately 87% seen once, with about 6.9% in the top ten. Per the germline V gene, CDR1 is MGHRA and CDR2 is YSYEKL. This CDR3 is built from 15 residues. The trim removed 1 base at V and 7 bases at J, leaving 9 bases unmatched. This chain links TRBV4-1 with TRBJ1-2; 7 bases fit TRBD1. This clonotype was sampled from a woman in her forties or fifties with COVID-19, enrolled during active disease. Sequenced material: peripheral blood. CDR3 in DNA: TGCGCCAGCAGCCAAGCCACAGGGGCAGTCTCTGGCTACACCTTC. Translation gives CASSQATGAVSGYTF.